The 5 T cell receptor beta chains listed next were all sequenced from one sample in a study of blood T cell repertoires in COVID-19. Profiling relied on immunoSEQ multiplex PCR, and the TCRdb table lists in-frame clones only, not all of them. The sample includes approximately 50,000 clones, about nine tenths seen only once; the top ten take 6% to 7%. Specimen: peripheral blood. The receptors originated from a man over 45 with active COVID-19.

The chain links TRBV2 to TRBJ2-2; 8 bases fit TRBD1. Germline loops: CDR1 SNHLY, CDR2 FYNNEI. V was pared by 7 bases and J by 4 bases, with 14 bases of the junction left unmatched. This CDR3 spans 17 amino acids. The CDR3, as DNA: TGTGCCAGCACCGGACAGGGAAGGTCCGCGAGCACCGGGGAGCTGTTTTTT. Translation gives CASTGQGRSASTGELFF.

The chain links TRBV9 to TRBJ1-4, with 8 bases aligning to TRBD1. Germline loops: CDR1 SGDLS, CDR2 YYNGEE. The CDR3 sequence is 15 residues long. Trimming cost V 3 bases and J 8 bases; bases outside gene matches: 9. Written as DNA, the CDR3 is TGTGCCAGCAGCGCGACGACAGGGGCGAACGAAAAACTGTTTTTT. Translation: CASSATTGANEKLFF.

This clone was observed once. The rearrangement uses TRBV6-6 and TRBJ1-5; D may be TRBD1 (5 bases). CDR1 is MNHNY, CDR2 SVGAGI, per germline (reference sequence). Trimming took off 2 bases at V and 2 bases at J, with 10 bases between the two ends. The CDR3 totals 15 residues. The CDR3 region is CASSYRGGGNQPQHF. CDR3 nucleotides: TGTGCCAGCAGTTACAGGGGAGGTGGCAATCAGCCCCAGCATTTT.

This clone has a single count. The CDR3 coding sequence is TGTGCCAGCAGCCCGGGACTAGCGGGGGCCGCCTACGAGCAGTACTTC. It yields the protein CASSPGLAGAAYEQYF. The chain has TRBV7-2 and TRBJ2-7; 14 bases line up with TRBD2. CDR3 length: 16 amino acids. CDR1 is SGHTA and CDR2 is FQGNSA in the germline V gene. V lost 5 bases and J lost 2; bases outside the gene matches: 5.

V and J are TRBV7-9 and TRBJ1-1; 7 nucleotides agree with TRBD1. V was clipped by 5 bases and J by 5 bases; unmatched bases: 8. From germline, CDR1 is SEHNR and CDR2 FQNEAQ (reference sequence). The CDR3 length is 14 residues. DNA for the CDR3: TGTGCCAGCAGCATAAAGGGGGCGGGGACTGAAGCTTTCTTT. This encodes CASSIKGAGTEAFF. The variable domain in full, completed from reference TRBV7-9 and TRBJ1-1, reads DTGVSQNPRHKITKRGQNVTFRCDPISEHNRLYWYRQTLGQGPEFLTYFQNEAQLEKSRLLSDRFSAERPKGSFSTLEIQRTEQGDSAMYLCASSIKGAGTEAFFGQGTRLTVV.